Sequencing of this T cell receptor (beta chain) was carried out in a study of T cells in women clearing cervical HPV infection. Germline lookup yields CDR1 SGHTA and CDR2 FQGTGA. V lost 5 bases and J lost 6; bases outside the gene matches: 11. This CDR3 has 17 residues. About this clone itself: Its antigen is undetermined. Read sequence stops 3 residues before the CDR3 end, and the germline J gene provides the missing end.

Dot-blot hybridization genotyped cervical HPV amplified with MY09/MY11 PCR. General study points: CIN3+ cases had significantly higher TCR repertoire richness than controls, but evenness did not differ. It is unknown whether associations predate infection; no effector/memory or HPV-specific sorting. T-cell numbers per sample were unknown and may explain richness differences.

Only in-frame clones appear in the TCRdb table, and some are missing; sequencing was by immunoSEQ multiplex PCR. The sample has about 22,000 clones, and its top ten clones hold over 4.5%. This sequence joins TRBV7-3 and TRBJ2-1; 12 positions agree with TRBD2. Sequences were obtained from blood buffy coat. The source of this sequence is a woman between 18 and 69 years old with a cervical HPV16 infection that either progressed to CIN3+ or cleared (not recorded which). The CDR3 bases that were read are TGTGCCAGCAGCCACCTCTCTAGCGGGGGGGCAGGCAATGAG. Translated, it gives CASSHLSSGGAGNE. The full CDR3 is CASSHLSSGGAGNEQFF.